This record looks at one T cell receptor beta chain sequence and its context. Its antigen is unidentified. This sample stems from a study of chemoradiotherapy in HPV16-positive cancers. Overall study: Functional T-cell assays on two HPV16-positive patients' cells defined candidate HPV-specific clones and common TCR motifs.

V lost 4 bases to trimming and J lost 5 bases; unmatched junction nucleotides: 7. The CDR3 covers 15 residues. CDR1 is SGHRS and CDR2 is YFSETQ in the germline V gene. Clones were sequenced by immunoSEQ multiplex PCR, and TCRdb holds only the in-frame ones, with some missing. The sample shows over 7,000 clones, roughly 91% of them seen only once. General study points: In HPV16-positive patients, HPV-responsive T-cell expansion tracked better recurrence-free survival. The functional HPV-specific definition rests on just a couple of HPV16-positive patients.

The clonotype originates from a human donor with HPV-associated anogenital cancer. The J gene is TRBJ2-5, the V gene TRBV5-1, with 11 bases matching TRBD2. The sample was collected from a patient who underwent chemoradiotherapy. The DNA of the CDR3 is TGCGCCAGCAGCCAAGTAGCGGGAGGGGGGGAGACCCAGTACTTC. It specifies CASSQVAGGGETQYF.